The clone carrying this T cell receptor (beta chain) was detected many times. These data come from a study of blood T cells in healthy people across ages. The CDR3 sequence is 13 residues long. The V and J ends lost 7 bases and 5 bases respectively, with 17 bases between them. Germline CDR1 SQVTM, CDR2 ANQGSEA. Next came a second PCR, run for about 7 to 12 cycles, which used a sample-barcoded 5' primer along with a J-beta primer mix. TCRdb re-analysed the 5' RACE reads in MiXCR, keeping a single row per CDR3 protein. The sample includes some 320,000 distinct CDR3 sequences, roughly 29% of them seen just once.

The receptor comes from a woman in her 70s in good health. Sequenced sample: blood. The chain uses TRBV29-1 and TRBJ2-5, with TRBD2 as a possible D gene (5 bases). The CDR3 loop is CSAESARRETQYF. The CDR3 nucleotides read TGCAGCGCGGAAAGCGCCCGGAGGGAGACCCAGTACTTC. Based on the CDR3 plus reference TRBV29-1 and TRBJ2-5, the full variable domain is SAVISQKPSRDICQRGTSLTIQCQVDSQVTMMFWYRQQPGQSLTLIATANQGSEATYESGFVIDKFPISRPNLTFSTLTVSNMSPEDSSIYLCSAESARRETQYFGPGTRLLVL.